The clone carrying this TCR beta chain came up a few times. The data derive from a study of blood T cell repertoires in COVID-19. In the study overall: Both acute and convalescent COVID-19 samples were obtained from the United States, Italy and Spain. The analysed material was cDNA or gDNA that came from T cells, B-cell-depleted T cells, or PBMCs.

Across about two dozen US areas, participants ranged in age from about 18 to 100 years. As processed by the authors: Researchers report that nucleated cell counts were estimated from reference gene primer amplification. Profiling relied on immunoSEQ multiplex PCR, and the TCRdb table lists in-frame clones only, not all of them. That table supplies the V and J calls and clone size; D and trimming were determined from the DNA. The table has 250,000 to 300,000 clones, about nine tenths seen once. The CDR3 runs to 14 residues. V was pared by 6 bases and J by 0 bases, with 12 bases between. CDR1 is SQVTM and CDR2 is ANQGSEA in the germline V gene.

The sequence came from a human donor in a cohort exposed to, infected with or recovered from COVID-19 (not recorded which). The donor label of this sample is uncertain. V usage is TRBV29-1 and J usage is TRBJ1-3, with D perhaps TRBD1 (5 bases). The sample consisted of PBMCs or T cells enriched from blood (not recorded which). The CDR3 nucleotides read TGCAGCGTCTCCGACAGCGCCTCTGGAAACACCATATATTTT. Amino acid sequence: CSVSDSASGNTIYF.